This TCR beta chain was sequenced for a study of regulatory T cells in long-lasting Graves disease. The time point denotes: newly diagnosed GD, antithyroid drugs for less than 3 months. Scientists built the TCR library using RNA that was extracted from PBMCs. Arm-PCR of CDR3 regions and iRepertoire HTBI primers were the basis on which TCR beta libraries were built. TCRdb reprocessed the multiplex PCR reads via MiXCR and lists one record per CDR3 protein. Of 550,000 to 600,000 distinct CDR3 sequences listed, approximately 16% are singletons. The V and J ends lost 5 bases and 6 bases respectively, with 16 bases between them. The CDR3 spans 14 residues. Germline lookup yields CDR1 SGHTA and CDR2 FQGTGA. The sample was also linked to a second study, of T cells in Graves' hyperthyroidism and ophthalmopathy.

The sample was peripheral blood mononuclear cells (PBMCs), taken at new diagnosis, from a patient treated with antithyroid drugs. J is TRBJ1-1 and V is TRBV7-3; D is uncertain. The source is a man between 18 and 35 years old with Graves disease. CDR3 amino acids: CASSPGPGWAEAFF. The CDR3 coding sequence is TGTGCCAGCAGCCCCGGGCCCGGCTGGGCTGAAGCTTTCTTT.